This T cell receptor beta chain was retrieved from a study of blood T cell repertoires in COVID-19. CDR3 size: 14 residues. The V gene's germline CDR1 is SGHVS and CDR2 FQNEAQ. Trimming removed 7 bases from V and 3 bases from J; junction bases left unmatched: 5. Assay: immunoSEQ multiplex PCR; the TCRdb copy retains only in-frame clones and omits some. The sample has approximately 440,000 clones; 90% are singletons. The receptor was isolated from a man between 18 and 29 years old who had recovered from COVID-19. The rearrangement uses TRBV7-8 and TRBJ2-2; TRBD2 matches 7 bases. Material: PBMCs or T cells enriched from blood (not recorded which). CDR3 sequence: CASIDLADTGELFF. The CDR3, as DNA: TGTGCCAGCATCGATCTAGCGGACACCGGGGAGCTGTTTTTT.